A single sample gave rise to the 2 T cell receptor beta chains below, sequenced in a study of blood T cell repertoires in COVID-19. TCRdb's table, derived via immunoSEQ multiplex PCR, lists solely in-frame clones and lacks some. This table holds around 170,000 clones, around four fifths found once. The material sequenced was peripheral blood. The receptor set was obtained from a woman in her forties with acute or convalescent COVID-19.

Concerning this clone itself: The sample contains more than one DNA sequence encoding this CDR3. The V call is TRBV5-6, the J call TRBJ2-1, with a weak D call TRBD2 (5 bases). The CDR3 spans 13 residues. Germline V gives CDR1 SGHDT, CDR2 YYEEEE. Trimming shortened V by 2 bases and J by 10 bases, and 13 bases separated the two germline ends. CDR3 loop: CASSLEGRGEQFF. CDR3 bases: TGTGCCAGCAGCTTAGAGGGCCGGGGAGAGCAGTTCTTC.

This clone was seen only a few times. This chain links TRBV2 with TRBJ1-5, with TRBD1 identical over 7 bases. The V and J ends lost 5 bases and 4 bases, in that order; junction bases with no gene match: 11. This CDR3 comprises 16 residues. The germline V gene has CDR1 SNHLY and CDR2 FYNNEI. CDR3 in amino acids: CASSPIPTGRNQPQHF. In nucleotides, the CDR3 is TGTGCCAGCAGTCCTATACCGACAGGGAGAAATCAGCCCCAGCATTTT.